This is a list of T cell receptor beta chains from one sample in a study of vaccination and CD4 T cells after COVID-19. Each CDR3 protein gets one entry after TCRdb re-called the PCR reads with MiXCR. The sample shows 20,000 to 25,000 distinct CDR3 sequences, under 40% of them seen only once. Antigens of these TCRs are unknown. The specimen was CD4+ T cells from blood, cultured in vitro, collected about 7 months after SARS-CoV-2 vaccination. The origin of the receptors is a human donor who had recovered from COVID-19. The CDR3 runs from the conserved cysteine through the conserved F or W. Clone sizes are given selectively: once, few, many, or a class where the clone is expanded.

cdr3_aa: CSAHSERAPRPQYF; j_call: TRBJ2-5; clone_size: NA; v_call: TRBV20-1
cdr3_aa: CASSHGGGRRDYGYTF; j_call: TRBJ1-2; clone_size: few; v_call: TRBV28
cdr3_aa: CSARVSGTGGTEAFF; j_call: TRBJ1-1; clone_size: few; v_call: TRBV20-1
cdr3_aa: CASSLGLGAGLETQYF; j_call: TRBJ2-5; clone_size: NA; v_call: TRBV7-9
cdr3_aa: CASRYRGLSYEQYF; j_call: TRBJ2-7; clone_size: NA; v_call: TRBV6-5
cdr3_aa: CASSRLGDYEQYF; j_call: TRBJ2-7; clone_size: few; v_call: TRBV6-1
cdr3_aa: CASSVGTGNEQYF; j_call: TRBJ2-7; clone_size: medium-sized; v_call: TRBV7-9
cdr3_aa: CASSLRDRQETQYF; j_call: TRBJ2-5; clone_size: NA; v_call: TRBV5-4
cdr3_aa: CASSTTANTEAFF; j_call: TRBJ1-1; clone_size: NA; v_call: TRBV6-1
cdr3_aa: CASSLDAGPINQPQHF; j_call: TRBJ1-5; clone_size: NA; v_call: TRBV7-9
cdr3_aa: CASSLGGSPHYEQYF; j_call: TRBJ2-7; clone_size: NA; v_call: TRBV11-2
cdr3_aa: CAWSFGTITYEQYF; j_call: TRBJ2-7; clone_size: NA; v_call: TRBV30
cdr3_aa: CAISRDRVRDGYTF; j_call: TRBJ1-2; clone_size: once; v_call: TRBV10-3
cdr3_aa: CASSSGGARETQYF; j_call: TRBJ2-5; clone_size: NA; v_call: TRBV28
cdr3_aa: CASSEGVNEQFF; j_call: TRBJ2-1; clone_size: few; v_call: TRBV25-1
cdr3_aa: CSVPTGGSYEQYF; j_call: TRBJ2-7; clone_size: NA; v_call: TRBV20-1
cdr3_aa: CASSIARQGASEQYF; j_call: TRBJ2-7; clone_size: NA; v_call: TRBV19
cdr3_aa: CSASPGGYNEQFF; j_call: TRBJ2-1; clone_size: few; v_call: TRBV20-1
cdr3_aa: CSALKAGRLAGEQYF; j_call: TRBJ2-7; clone_size: NA; v_call: TRBV20-1
cdr3_aa: CASSPGRDGPPDTQYF; j_call: TRBJ2-3; clone_size: NA; v_call: TRBV27